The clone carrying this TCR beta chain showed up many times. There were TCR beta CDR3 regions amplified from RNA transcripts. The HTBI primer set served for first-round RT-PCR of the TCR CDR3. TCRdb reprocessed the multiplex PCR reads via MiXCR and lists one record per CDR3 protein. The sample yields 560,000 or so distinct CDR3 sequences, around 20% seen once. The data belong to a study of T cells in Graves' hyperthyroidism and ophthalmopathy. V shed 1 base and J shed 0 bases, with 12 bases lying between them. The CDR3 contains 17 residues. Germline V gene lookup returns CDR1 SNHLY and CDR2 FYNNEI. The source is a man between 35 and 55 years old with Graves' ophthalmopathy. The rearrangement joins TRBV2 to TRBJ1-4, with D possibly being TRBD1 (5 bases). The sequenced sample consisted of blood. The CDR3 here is CASSEGDLGATNEKLFF. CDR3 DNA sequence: TGTGCCAGCAGTGAAGGGGATCTGGGGGCAACTAATGAAAAACTGTTTTTT.